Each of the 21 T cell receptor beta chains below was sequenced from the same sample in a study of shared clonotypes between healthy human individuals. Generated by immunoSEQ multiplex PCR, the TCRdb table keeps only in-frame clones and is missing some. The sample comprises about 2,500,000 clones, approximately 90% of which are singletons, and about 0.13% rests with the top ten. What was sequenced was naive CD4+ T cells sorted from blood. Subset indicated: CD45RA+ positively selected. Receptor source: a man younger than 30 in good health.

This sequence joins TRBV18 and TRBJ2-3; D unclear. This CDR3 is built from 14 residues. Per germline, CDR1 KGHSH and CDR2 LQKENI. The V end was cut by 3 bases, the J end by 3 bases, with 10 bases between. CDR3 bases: TGTGCCAGCTCACCGTCGGGCACGACAGATACGCAGTATTTT. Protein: CASSPSGTTDTQYF.

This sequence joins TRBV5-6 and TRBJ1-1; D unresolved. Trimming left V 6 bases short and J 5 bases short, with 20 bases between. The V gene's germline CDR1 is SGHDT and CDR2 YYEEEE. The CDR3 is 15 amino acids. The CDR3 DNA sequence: TGTGCCAGCAAGATCTGGGGAGGGCTGAGGACTGAAGCTTTCTTT. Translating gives CASKIWGGLRTEAFF.

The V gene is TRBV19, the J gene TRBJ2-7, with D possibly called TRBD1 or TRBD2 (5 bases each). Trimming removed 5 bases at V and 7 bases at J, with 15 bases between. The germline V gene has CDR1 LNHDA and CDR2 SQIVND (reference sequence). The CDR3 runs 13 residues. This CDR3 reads CASSLPGTSEQYF. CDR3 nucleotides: TGTGCCAGTAGTCTACCCGGGACGAGTGAGCAGTACTTC.

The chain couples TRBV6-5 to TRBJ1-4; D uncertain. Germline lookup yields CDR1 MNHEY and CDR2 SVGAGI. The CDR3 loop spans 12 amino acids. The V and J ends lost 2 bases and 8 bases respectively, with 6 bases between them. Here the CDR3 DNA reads TGTGCCAGCAGTTACAACGGCGAAAAACTGTTTTTT. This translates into CASSYNGEKLFF.

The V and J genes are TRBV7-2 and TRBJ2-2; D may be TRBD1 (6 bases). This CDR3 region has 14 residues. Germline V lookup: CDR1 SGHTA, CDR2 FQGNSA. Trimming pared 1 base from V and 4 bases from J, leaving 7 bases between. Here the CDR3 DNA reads TGTGCCAGCAGCTTAGGGACAGCCACCGGGGAGCTGTTTTTT. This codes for CASSLGTATGELFF. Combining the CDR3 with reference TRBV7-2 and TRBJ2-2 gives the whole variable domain GAGVSQSPSNKVTEKGKDVELRCDPISGHTALYWYRQSLGQGLEFLIYFQGNSAPDKSGLPSDRFSAERTGGSVSTLTIQRTQQEDSAVYLCASSLGTATGELFFGEGSRLTVL.

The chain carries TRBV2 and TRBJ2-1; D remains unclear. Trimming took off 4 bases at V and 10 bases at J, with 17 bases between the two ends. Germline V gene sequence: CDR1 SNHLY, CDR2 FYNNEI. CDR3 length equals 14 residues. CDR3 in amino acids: CASSVWMRSVEQFF. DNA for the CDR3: TGTGCCAGCAGTGTTTGGATGAGGTCAGTCGAGCAGTTCTTC. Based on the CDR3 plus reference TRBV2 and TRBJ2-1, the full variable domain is EPEVTQTPSHQVTQMGQEVILRCVPISNHLYFYWYRQILGQKVEFLVSFYNNEISEKSEIFDDQFSVERPDGSNFTLKIRSTKLEDSAMYFCASSVWMRSVEQFFGPGTRLTVL.

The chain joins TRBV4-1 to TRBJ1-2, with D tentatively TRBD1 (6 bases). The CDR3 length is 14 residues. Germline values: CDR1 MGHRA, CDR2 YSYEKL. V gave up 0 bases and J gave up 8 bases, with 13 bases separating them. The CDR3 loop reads CASSQDGGRAGYTF. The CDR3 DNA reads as TGCGCCAGCAGCCAAGATGGGGGCAGGGCGGGCTACACCTTC.

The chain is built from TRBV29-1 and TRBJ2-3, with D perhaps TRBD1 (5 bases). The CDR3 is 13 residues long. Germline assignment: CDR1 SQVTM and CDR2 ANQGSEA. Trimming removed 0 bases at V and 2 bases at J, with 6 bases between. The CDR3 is CSVEEGPTDTQYF. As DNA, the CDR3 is TGCAGCGTTGAAGAGGGGCCCACAGATACGCAGTATTTT.

The CDR3 sequence is CASSRRVTGGGTGELFF. The CDR3 region has the DNA TGTGCCAGCAGCCGTCGTGTGACAGGGGGAGGCACCGGGGAGCTGTTTTTT. The chain carries TRBV11-3 and TRBJ2-2; TRBD1 aligns across 9 bases. The CDR3 sequence is 17 residues long. Trimming cost V 5 bases and J 4 bases; bases outside gene matches: 11. Germline loops: CDR1 SGHNT, CDR2 YENEEA.

CDR3 in DNA: TGTGCCAGCAGCTGGGGGGGGAAGGAGCGCTACACCTTC. It is translated as CASSWGGKERYTF. The chain uses TRBV7-6 and TRBJ1-2; perhaps TRBD1 as D (5 bases). Germline V gives CDR1 SGHVS, CDR2 FNYEAQ. Between the trimmed V and J ends, which lost 4 bases and 9 bases, there was a span of 15 bases. The CDR3 totals 13 residues.

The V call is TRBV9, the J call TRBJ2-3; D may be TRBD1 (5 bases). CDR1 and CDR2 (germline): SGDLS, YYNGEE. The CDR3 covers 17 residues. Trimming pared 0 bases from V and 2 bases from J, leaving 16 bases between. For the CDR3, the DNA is TGTGCCAGCAGCGTAGCTCGGGCGACAGAAAACACAGATACGCAGTATTTT. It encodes CASSVARATENTDTQYF.

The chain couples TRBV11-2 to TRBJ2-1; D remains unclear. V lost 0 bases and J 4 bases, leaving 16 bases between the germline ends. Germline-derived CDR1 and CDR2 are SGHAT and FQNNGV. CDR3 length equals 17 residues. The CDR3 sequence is CASSLDPSMGSYNEQFF. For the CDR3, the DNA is TGTGCCAGCAGCTTAGATCCCTCGATGGGGTCTTACAATGAGCAGTTCTTC.

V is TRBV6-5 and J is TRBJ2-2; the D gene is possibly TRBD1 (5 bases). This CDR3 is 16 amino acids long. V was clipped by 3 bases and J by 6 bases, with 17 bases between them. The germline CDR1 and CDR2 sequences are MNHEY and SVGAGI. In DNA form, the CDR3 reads TGTGCCAGCAGTTATACCCCAGGGCCGGTAGCCGGGGAGCTGTTTTTT. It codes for CASSYTPGPVAGELFF.

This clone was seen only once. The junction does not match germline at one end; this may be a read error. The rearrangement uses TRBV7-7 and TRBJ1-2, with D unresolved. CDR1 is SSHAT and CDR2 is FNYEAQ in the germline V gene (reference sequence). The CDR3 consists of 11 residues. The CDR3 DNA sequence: TGTGCTAGCAGCTTTAGGTATGGCTACACCTTC. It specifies CASSFRYGYTF.

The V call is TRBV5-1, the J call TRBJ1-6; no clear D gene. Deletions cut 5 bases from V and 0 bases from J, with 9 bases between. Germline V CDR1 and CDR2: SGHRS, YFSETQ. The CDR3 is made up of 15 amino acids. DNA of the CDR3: TGCGCCAGCAGGGAGGAGAGCTCCTATAATTCACCCCTCCACTTT. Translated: CASREESSYNSPLHF.

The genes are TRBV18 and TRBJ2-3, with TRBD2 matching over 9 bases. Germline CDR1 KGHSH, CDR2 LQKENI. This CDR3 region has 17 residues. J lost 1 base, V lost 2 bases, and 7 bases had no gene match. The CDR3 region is CASSPSRRLAGTDTQYF. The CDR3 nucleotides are TGTGCCAGCTCACCAAGCCGTCGACTAGCGGGCACAGATACGCAGTATTTT.

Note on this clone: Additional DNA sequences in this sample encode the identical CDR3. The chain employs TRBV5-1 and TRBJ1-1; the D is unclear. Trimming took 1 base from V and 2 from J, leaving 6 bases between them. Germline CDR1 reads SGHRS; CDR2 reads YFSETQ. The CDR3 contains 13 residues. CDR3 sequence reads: CASSLTANTEAFF. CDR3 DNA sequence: TGCGCCAGCAGCTTGACAGCAAACACTGAAGCTTTCTTT.

The CDR3 DNA sequence: TGTGCCAGCAGCTCCAGACTAGCGGGTTCCTACGAGCAGTACTTC. This sequence encodes CASSSRLAGSYEQYF. J is TRBJ2-7 and V is TRBV5-8; 10 bases match TRBD2. The trim removed 3 bases at V and 1 base at J, leaving 4 bases unmatched. Germline lookup yields CDR1 SGHTS and CDR2 YDEGEE. This CDR3 region has 15 residues.

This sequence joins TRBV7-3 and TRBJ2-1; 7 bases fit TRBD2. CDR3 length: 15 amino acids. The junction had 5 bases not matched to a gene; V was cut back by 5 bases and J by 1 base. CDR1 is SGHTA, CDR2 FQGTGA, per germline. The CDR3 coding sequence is TGTGCCAGCAGCCCCTCGCGGGAGTCCTACAATGAGCAGTTCTTC. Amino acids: CASSPSRESYNEQFF.

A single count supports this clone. CDR3 region: CASSAKRGFYEQYF. Written as DNA, the CDR3 is TGTGCCAGCTCTGCGAAGAGAGGCTTCTACGAGCAGTACTTC. The rearrangement joins TRBV18 to TRBJ2-7; no definite D call. CDR3 length: 14 residues. Germline-derived CDR1 and CDR2 are KGHSH and LQKENI. The V gene lost 6 bases and the J gene lost 3 bases, with 15 bases spanning the gap. The whole variable domain, filled in from reference TRBV18 and TRBJ2-7, reads NAGVMQNPRHLVRRRGQEARLRCSPMKGHSHVYWYRQLPEEGLKFMVYLQKENIIDESGMPKERFSAEFPKEGPSILRIQQVVRGDSAAYFCASSAKRGFYEQYFGPGTRLTVT.

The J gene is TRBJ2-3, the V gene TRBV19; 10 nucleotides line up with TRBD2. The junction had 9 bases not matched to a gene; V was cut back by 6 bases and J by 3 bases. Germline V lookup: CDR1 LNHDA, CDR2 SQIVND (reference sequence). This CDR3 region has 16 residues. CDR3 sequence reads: CASSHSSGRRTDTQYF. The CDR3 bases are TGTGCCAGTAGCCATTCTAGCGGGAGAAGAACAGATACGCAGTATTTT.